Listed below are T cell receptor beta chains from one sample, sequenced in a study of OX40 agonist ivuxolimab in advanced cancers. Clones were sequenced by immunoSEQ multiplex PCR, and TCRdb holds only the in-frame ones, with some missing. The sample shows about 38,000 clones, about 80% of them seen only once. The sample consisted of CD4+ or CD8+ T cells sorted from blood, taken in a trial of the OX40 agonist ivuxolimab. Receptor source: an adult with an advanced solid tumor such as melanoma, head and neck, liver or kidney cancer. Each CDR3 is given with its conserved first and last residue. Fields, in order: D gene, V gene, clone size, J gene, CDR3 protein, CDR3 DNA. D genes are given only for firm matches. Rows give clone size only sometimes, using once, few, many, or a class for an expanded clone.

NA	TRBV20-1	NA	TRBJ2-7	CSASMGYEQYF	TGCAGTGCTAGCATGGGGTACGAGCAGTACTTC
NA	TRBV11-3	NA	TRBJ2-1	CASSLDGNYNEQFF	TGTGCCAGCAGCTTAGACGGGAACTACAATGAGCAGTTCTTC
TRBD1	TRBV28	NA	TRBJ1-1	CASSSPQGAPEAFF	TGTGCCAGCAGTTCTCCACAGGGGGCCCCTGAAGCTTTCTTT
TRBD1	TRBV29-1	NA	TRBJ1-1	CSVFTGVNTEAFF	TGCAGCGTTTTCACAGGGGTGAACACTGAAGCTTTCTTT
TRBD2	TRBV7-9	NA	TRBJ2-3	CASSLTGYEGGPTDTQYF	TGTGCCAGCAGCTTAACGGGGTACGAGGGAGGGCCAACAGATACGCAGTATTTT
NA	TRBV6-5	few	TRBJ1-6	CASRPGTVNSPLHF	TGTGCCAGCAGGCCGGGGACGGTGAATTCACCCCTCCACTTT
TRBD2	TRBV5-1	NA	TRBJ2-7	CASSAGGVEDEQYF	TGCGCCAGCAGCGCTGGGGGGGTAGAGGACGAGCAGTACTTC
TRBD2	TRBV5-6	NA	TRBJ2-7	CASSSDGGLAGAYEQYF	TGTGCCAGCAGCTCGGATGGAGGACTAGCGGGGGCCTACGAGCAGTACTTC
NA	TRBV14	few	TRBJ2-7	CASRHPVRPYEQYF	TGTGCCAGCCGACATCCCGTCCGTCCCTACGAGCAGTACTTC
NA	TRBV7-9	NA	TRBJ1-6	CASSRGNSYNSPLHF	TGTGCCAGCAGCAGGGGAAATTCCTATAATTCACCCCTCCACTTT
TRBD1	TRBV7-3	NA	TRBJ2-1	CASSFDRANEQFF	TGTGCCAGCAGCTTTGACAGGGCCAATGAGCAGTTCTTC
TRBD1	TRBV6-1	few	TRBJ1-4	CASRGDRGGPEKLFF	TGTGCCAGCAGAGGGGACAGGGGGGGTCCCGAAAAACTGTTTTTT
TRBD1	TRBV7-9	NA	TRBJ1-1	CASRRTGNPEAFF	TGTGCCAGCAGACGGACAGGGAACCCTGAAGCTTTCTTT
NA	TRBV11-3	NA	TRBJ2-7	CASSLDAGSEQYF	TGTGCCAGCAGCTTAGATGCAGGGTCCGAGCAGTACTTC
NA	TRBV10-2	NA	TRBJ2-3	CASRPTSTDTQYF	TGCGCCAGCAGGCCGACTAGCACAGATACGCAGTATTTT
NA	TRBV6-5	NA	TRBJ2-5	CASSTGPIQETQYF	TGTGCCAGCAGTACAGGACCGATCCAAGAGACCCAGTACTTC
NA	TRBV7-9	NA	TRBJ1-1	CASSAKQVNTEAFF	TGTGCCAGCAGCGCGAAACAGGTAAACACTGAAGCTTTCTTT
NA	TRBV5-6	NA	TRBJ2-7	CASSSWGRGNEQYF	TGTGCCAGCAGCTCCTGGGGCAGGGGCAACGAGCAGTACTTC
NA	TRBV9	few	TRBJ2-2	CASSVGGGTGELFF	TGTGCCAGCAGCGTAGGAGGGGGAACCGGGGAGCTGTTTTTT
TRBD2	TRBV11-2	once	TRBJ2-5	CASNFAAGGPETQYF	TGTGCCAGCAACTTCGCAGCGGGGGGGCCGGAGACCCAGTACTTC
TRBD2	TRBV18	NA	TRBJ2-1	CASSPPSGNEQFF	TGTGCCAGCTCACCACCTAGCGGGAATGAGCAGTTCTTC
TRBD1	TRBV15	NA	TRBJ1-1	CATSRDIGTGVEAFF	TGTGCCACCAGCAGAGATATAGGGACAGGGGTTGAAGCTTTCTTT
NA	TRBV19	NA	TRBJ1-3	CASTGTISGNTIYF	TGTGCCAGTACTGGGACGATCTCTGGAAACACCATATATTTT
NA	TRBV5-1	NA	TRBJ2-2	CASSGGTRTGELFF	TGCGCCAGCAGCGGGGGGACTCGCACCGGGGAGCTGTTTTTT
NA	TRBV29-1	NA	TRBJ1-6	CSVASGYNSPLHF	TGCAGCGTTGCATCGGGCTATAATTCACCCCTCCACTTT
NA	TRBV7-9	NA	TRBJ2-3	CASSPKANRADTQYF	TGTGCCAGCAGCCCAAAAGCGAACCGCGCAGATACGCAGTATTTT
NA	TRBV5-8	NA	TRBJ1-3	CASSHKPQGRGGNTIYF	TGTGCCAGCAGCCATAAACCACAGGGAAGGGGAGGAAACACCATATATTTT
NA	TRBV2	NA	TRBJ2-3	CASSKTGRTDTQYF	TGTGCCAGCAGTAAGACAGGCCGCACAGATACGCAGTATTTT
TRBD1	TRBV9	NA	TRBJ2-5	CASSADRGIEVVETQYF	TGTGCCAGCAGCGCGGACAGGGGAATCGAGGTCGTAGAGACCCAGTACTTC
TRBD1	TRBV6-5	NA	TRBJ1-4	CASSYGQGTNEKLFF	TGTGCCAGCAGTTACGGACAGGGAACTAATGAAAAACTGTTTTTT
NA	TRBV10-3	once	TRBJ1-1	CAISDRGGNTEAFF	TGTGCCATCAGTGACCGAGGGGGAAACACTGAAGCTTTCTTT
NA	TRBV19	few	TRBJ1-1	CASSHQGRASGTEAFF	TGTGCCAGTAGTCACCAGGGGCGGGCCTCGGGCACTGAAGCTTTCTTT
TRBD1	TRBV6-6	NA	TRBJ1-2	CASSPGQGSRNYGYTF	TGTGCCAGCAGTCCGGGACAGGGTTCAAGGAACTATGGCTACACCTTC
NA	TRBV19	NA	TRBJ2-3	CASSTWWGSGSTDTQYF	TGTGCCAGTAGCACCTGGTGGGGTAGCGGTAGCACAGATACGCAGTATTTT
TRBD1	TRBV5-1	NA	TRBJ2-6	CASSWTGGAGANVLTF	TGCGCCAGCAGCTGGACAGGGGGCGCTGGGGCCAACGTCCTGACTTTC
TRBD2	TRBV5-1	NA	TRBJ2-2	CASSFPGLAGVEGGELFF	TGCGCCAGCAGCTTCCCGGGACTAGCGGGAGTCGAGGGCGGGGAGCTGTTTTTT
NA	TRBV10-1	few	TRBJ1-1	CASSGTAAGIAFF	TGCGCCAGCAGTGGGACAGCAGCTGGTATCGCTTTCTTT
TRBD2	TRBV7-2	NA	TRBJ2-5	CASSLSSGGASETQYF	TGTGCCAGCAGCTTATCAAGCGGGGGGGCCTCAGAGACCCAGTACTTC
NA	TRBV30	NA	TRBJ1-3	CAWSSRGVGSGNTIYF	TGTGCCTGGTCCTCCCGGGGAGTTGGCTCTGGAAACACCATATATTTT
NA	TRBV9	once	TRBJ1-2	CASRRQGRGGYTF	TGTGCCAGCAGGCGCCAAGGGCGCGGTGGCTACACCTTC
NA	TRBV9	NA	TRBJ2-1	CASSVVPAGMNAYNEQFF	TGTGCCAGCAGCGTAGTACCTGCGGGGATGAACGCCTACAATGAGCAGTTCTTC
NA	TRBV28	NA	TRBJ1-5	CASNTIGGGNQPQHF	TGTGCCAGCAACACAATAGGGGGGGGCAATCAGCCCCAGCATTTT
TRBD1	TRBV5-4	few	TRBJ1-2	CASSLGGQGIFGYTF	TGTGCCAGCAGCCTCGGGGGACAGGGGATTTTTGGCTACACCTTC
NA	TRBV28	NA	TRBJ2-7	CASSLGSTYEQYF	TGTGCCAGCAGTTTAGGGTCAACTTACGAGCAGTACTTC
NA	TRBV7-9	NA	TRBJ2-2	CASSSRTLNTGELFF	TGTGCCAGCAGTTCCAGAACGCTGAACACCGGGGAGCTGTTTTTT
TRBD1	TRBV2	NA	TRBJ1-2	CASRQGPSYGYTF	TGTGCCAGTCGACAGGGGCCATCCTATGGCTACACCTTC
NA	TRBV29-1	NA	TRBJ2-7	CSAQRGVTEQYF	TGCAGCGCCCAAAGGGGGGTTACCGAGCAGTACTTC
TRBD2	TRBV19	NA	TRBJ2-2	CASSWRGDGGELFF	TGTGCCAGTAGTTGGCGGGGGGATGGCGGGGAGCTGTTTTTT
TRBD1	TRBV6-1	NA	TRBJ2-5	CASSGTGEETQYF	TGTGCCAGCAGTGGGACAGGGGAGGAGACCCAGTACTTC
NA	TRBV2	NA	TRBJ1-1	CASSYGRGGTVNTEAFF	TGTGCCAGCAGTTACGGGAGGGGGGGGACCGTGAACACTGAAGCTTTCTTT
NA	TRBV7-3	NA	TRBJ1-3	CASSLYPSSGNTIYF	TGTGCCAGCAGCCTCTACCCCAGCTCTGGAAACACCATATATTTT
NA	TRBV14	NA	TRBJ1-2	CASSPGTYIGYTF	TGTGCCAGCAGCCCAGGGACATACATAGGCTACACCTTC
NA	TRBV7-6	NA	TRBJ2-2	CASSLEPQNTGELFF	TGTGCCAGCAGCCTCGAGCCCCAGAACACCGGGGAGCTGTTTTTT